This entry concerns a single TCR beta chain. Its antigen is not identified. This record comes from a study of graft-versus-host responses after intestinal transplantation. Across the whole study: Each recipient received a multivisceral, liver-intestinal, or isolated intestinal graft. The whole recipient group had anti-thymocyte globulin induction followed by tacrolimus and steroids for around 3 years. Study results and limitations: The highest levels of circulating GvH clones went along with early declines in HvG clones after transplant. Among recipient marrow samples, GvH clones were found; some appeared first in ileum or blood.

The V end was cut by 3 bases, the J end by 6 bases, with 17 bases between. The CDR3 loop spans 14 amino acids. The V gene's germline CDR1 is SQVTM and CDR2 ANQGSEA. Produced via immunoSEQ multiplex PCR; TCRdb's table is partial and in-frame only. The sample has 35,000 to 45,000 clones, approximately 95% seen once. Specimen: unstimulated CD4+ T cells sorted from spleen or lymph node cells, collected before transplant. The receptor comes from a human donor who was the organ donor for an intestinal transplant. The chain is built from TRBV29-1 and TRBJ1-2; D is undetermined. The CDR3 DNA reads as TGCAGCGTTGATCTAACCCTCGACTCCGATGGCTACACCTTC. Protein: CSVDLTLDSDGYTF.